The 31 T cell receptor beta chains below were found in one sample sequenced in a study of blood T cell repertoires in COVID-19 (dated by TCRdb to 2020 to 2021). Receptors were amplified or captured by the immunoSEQ multiplex PCR assay. The table comes from immuneACCESS by way of TCRdb, which keeps in-frame sequences with V and J called. Part of the clones is missing from these tables; in studies checked, under half for an unresolved V gene and the rest for unknown reasons. A total of a few hundred thousand clones appear in this sample, approximately 83% of them only once. The ten largest clonotypes hold over 2% of the sample. Input material: PBMCs or T cells enriched from blood (not recorded which). These receptors were collected from a man younger than 40 who had recovered from COVID-19.

The chain recombines TRBV30 with TRBJ2-5; maybe TRBD2 (6 bases). The germline V gene has CDR1 GTSNPN and CDR2 SVGIG (reference sequence). This CDR3 comprises 15 residues. V lost 0 bases and J 1 base, leaving 12 bases between the germline ends. The chain's CDR3 is CAWSVTGGAQETQYF. In DNA form, the CDR3 reads TGTGCCTGGAGTGTAACGGGCGGGGCCCAAGAGACCCAGTACTTC.

This clone is a singleton in its sample. The chain links TRBV5-1 to TRBJ2-7, with 9 bases identical to TRBD1. Losses at the gene ends were 4 bases for V and 0 bases for J; bases not matched to a gene: 5. The CDR3 spans 15 residues. Germline V gene lookup returns CDR1 SGHRS and CDR2 YFSETQ. CDR3 protein: CASSLTGGASYEQYF. CDR3 DNA: TGCGCCAGCAGCCTTACAGGGGGCGCCTCCTACGAGCAGTACTTC.

This sequence joins TRBV5-1 and TRBJ2-2; D is perhaps TRBD2 (5 bases). CDR1 is SGHRS, CDR2 YFSETQ, per germline. The CDR3 totals 15 residues. Trimming shortened V by 0 bases and J by 7 bases, and 13 bases separated the two germline ends. CDR3 in amino acids: CASSLAVFEGGELFF. For the CDR3, the DNA is TGCGCCAGCAGCTTGGCCGTGTTCGAGGGCGGGGAGCTGTTTTTT.

The CDR3 sequence: CASSVGGRNSGNTIYF. The CDR3 bases are TGTGCCAGCAGCGTAGGGGGCAGGAACTCTGGAAACACCATATATTTT. The genes are TRBV9 and TRBJ1-3, with a tentative D call TRBD1 (5 bases). V shed 0 bases and J shed 0 bases, with 10 bases lying between them. The V gene's germline CDR1 is SGDLS and CDR2 YYNGEE. There are 16 residues in the CDR3.

This rearrangement joins TRBV19 to TRBJ1-5, with 7 bases fitting TRBD1. The CDR3 is 17 residues long. Germline V gene lookup returns CDR1 LNHDA and CDR2 SQIVND (reference sequence). Losses at the gene ends were 7 bases for V and 2 bases for J; bases not matched to a gene: 14. In DNA form, the CDR3 reads TGTGCCAGTAAGCGGGCCGCCACAGGGGTTGGCAATCAGCCCCAGCATTTT. This gives the protein CASKRAATGVGNQPQHF.

This sequence joins TRBV11-2 and TRBJ2-7; 12 positions agree with TRBD1. From germline, CDR1 is SGHAT and CDR2 FQNNGV. V dropped 5 bases and J dropped 3; count of bases not matched to a gene: 11. This CDR3 comprises 17 residues. In nucleotides, the CDR3 is TGTGCCAGCAGCCCAAGAACCGGGACAGGGGGCTTCTACGAGCAGTACTTC. It yields the protein CASSPRTGTGGFYEQYF. Full variable domain (rest looked up from reference TRBV11-2 and TRBJ2-7): EAGVAQSPRYKIIEKRQSVAFWCNPISGHATLYWYQQILGQGPKLLIQFQNNGVVDDSQLPKDRFSAERLKGVDSTLKIQPAKLEDSAVYLCASSPRTGTGGFYEQYFGPGTRLTVT.

CDR3 residues: CASRITAGTGELFF. The CDR3 bases are TGCGCCAGCAGGATTACCGCGGGTACCGGGGAGCTGTTTTTT. V and J are TRBV4-3 and TRBJ2-2, with D perhaps matching TRBD2 (5 bases). Germline V gene lookup returns CDR1 LGHNA and CDR2 YSLEER. The CDR3 covers 14 residues. V gave up 6 bases and J gave up 5 bases, with 13 bases separating them.

V is TRBV12-5 and J is TRBJ1-5; D is undetermined. In germline, CDR1 is LGHNT, CDR2 FRNRAP. Trimming cost V 5 bases and J 6 bases, with 5 bases left between them. This CDR3 comprises 11 residues. The CDR3 DNA reads as TGTGCTAGTGGTCTAGGTCAGCCCCAGCATTTT. Its protein is CASGLGQPQHF.

This sequence joins TRBV5-1 and TRBJ1-1; TRBD1 is a possible D gene (5 bases). Trimming took 5 bases from V and 1 from J, leaving 9 bases between them. CDR1 SGHRS and CDR2 YFSETQ come from the germline V gene. This CDR3 is 13 amino acids long. Here the CDR3 DNA reads TGCGCCAGCAGGGACCAGGGGAACACTGAAGCTTTCTTT. Protein: CASRDQGNTEAFF. Together with reference TRBV5-1 and TRBJ1-1, the CDR3 gives the full variable domain: KAGVTQTPRYLIKTRGQQVTLSCSPISGHRSVSWYQQTPGQGLQFLFEYFSETQRNKGNFPGRFSGRQFSNSRSEMNVSTLELGDSALYLCASRDQGNTEAFFGQGTRLTVV.

The chain combines TRBV27 with TRBJ2-7; 11 bases align to TRBD1. In germline, CDR1 is MNHEY, CDR2 SMNVEV (reference sequence). V was clipped by 6 bases and J by 2 bases; unmatched bases: 9. The CDR3 contains 16 residues. The CDR3 is CASSRFPGQGAYEQYF. DNA of the CDR3: TGTGCCAGCAGCCGATTCCCGGGACAGGGGGCCTACGAGCAGTACTTC.

CDR3 nucleotides: TGTGCCAGTCGGGAAGCCGGGTTTCAGCATTTT. It translates to CASREAGFQHF. The rearrangement joins TRBV6-5 to TRBJ1-5; D gene unclear. Trimming pared 9 bases from V and 13 bases from J, leaving 16 bases between. CDR1 is MNHEY and CDR2 is SVGAGI in the germline V gene. The CDR3 has 11 amino acids.

The CDR3 sequence is CASSLAPWTSGYEQYF. DNA of the CDR3: TGTGCCAGCAGCTTAGCGCCATGGACTAGCGGCTACGAGCAGTACTTC. The chain combines TRBV7-2 with TRBJ2-7, with TRBD2 identical over 10 bases. CDR1 SGHTA and CDR2 FQGNSA come from the germline V gene. The CDR3 length is 16 residues. V trimming: 0 bases; J trimming: 3 bases; junction bases outside the gene matches: 5.

The chain employs TRBV30 and TRBJ2-7; D not certain. From germline, CDR1 is GTSNPN and CDR2 SVGIG (reference sequence). Trimming took 0 bases from V and 0 from J, leaving 9 bases between them. CDR3 length equals 14 residues. The DNA of the CDR3 is TGTGCCTGGAGTGTCAGGCTTACCTCCTACGAGCAGTACTTC. Its protein is CAWSVRLTSYEQYF.

This chain joins TRBV29-1 and TRBJ1-2, with TRBD1 matching 9 bases. Germline lookup yields CDR1 SQVTM and CDR2 ANQGSEA. V was pared by 6 bases and J by 9 bases, with 17 bases of the junction left unmatched. The CDR3 covers 15 residues. CDR3 nucleotides: TGCAGCGTGGACGGGACAGGGCCTCGGCGGGGAAGCTACACCTTC. The encoded protein is CSVDGTGPRRGSYTF.

CDR3 nucleotides: TGTGCCAGCAGCCAGCAGGGTTCCACCGGGGAGCTGTTTTTT. It translates to CASSQQGSTGELFF. The chain employs TRBV11-2 and TRBJ2-2; D possibly corresponds to TRBD1 (5 bases). This CDR3 has 14 amino acids. The ends were cut back, 5 bases at V and 4 bases at J, with 11 bases in the middle. Germline-derived CDR1 and CDR2 are SGHAT and FQNNGV.

The chain recombines TRBV19 with TRBJ1-2; no reliable D call. Germline CDR1 and CDR2: LNHDA and SQIVND (reference sequence). Trimming removed 7 bases from V and 1 base from J, with 19 bases in between. The CDR3 is 16 residues long. The CDR3 sequence is CASTPRVQLFNYGYTF. CDR3 sequence (DNA): TGTGCCAGTACCCCGAGAGTACAGCTCTTTAACTATGGCTACACCTTC.

This clone was seen just once. The V call is TRBV21-1, the J call TRBJ1-1; TRBD1 is taken as the D call from the table, unchecked against the DNA. TRBV21-1 is classified as a pseudogene. CDR3 length: 13 residues. The CDR3, as DNA: TGTGCCAGCAGCAAAGGACAGGGCACTGAAGCTTTCTTT. Translation gives CASSKGQGTEAFF.

Points on this clone: One junction end disagrees with the germline gene, perhaps due to a read error. The genes are TRBV7-7 and TRBJ1-3, with D perhaps TRBD1 (5 bases). The CDR3 has 14 residues. In germline, CDR1 is SSHAT, CDR2 FNYEAQ (reference sequence). The CDR3: CASSPDSRGNTIYF. The CDR3 region has the DNA TGTGCTAGCAGCCCTGACAGCCGTGGAAACACCATATATTTT.

A few counts support this clone. This chain joins TRBV7-9 and TRBJ1-2; 10 bases are a match to TRBD1. In germline, CDR1 is SEHNR, CDR2 FQNEAQ (reference sequence). This CDR3 spans 13 amino acids. J was trimmed by 4 bases and V by 6 bases; bases with no gene match: 2. CDR3 loop: CASRGQGFYGYTF. CDR3 coding DNA: TGTGCCAGCAGGGGACAGGGGTTCTATGGCTACACCTTC.

The chain joins TRBV27 to TRBJ1-5, with 9 positions matching TRBD1. Germline trimming cut 6 bases from V and 5 bases from J; bases unmatched to any gene: 8. The CDR3 consists of 15 residues. Looked up from germline, CDR1 is MNHEY and CDR2 is SMNVEV (reference sequence). DNA of the CDR3: TGTGCCAGCAGATCCGGGACAGGGATCGATCAGCCCCAGCATTTT. It codes for CASRSGTGIDQPQHF.

The V and J genes are TRBV15 and TRBJ1-5, with a possible D match to TRBD1 (5 bases). The CDR3 is made up of 16 amino acids. Per germline, CDR1 LNHNV and CDR2 YYDKDF (reference sequence). Trimming took off 6 bases at V and 4 bases at J, with 19 bases between the two ends. CDR3 nucleotide sequence: TGTGCCACCAGGAGGGACTGGGATTTAGGTAATCAGCCCCAGCATTTT. This codes for CATRRDWDLGNQPQHF.

The CDR3 is CASSPYLGGLLEQYF. The CDR3 DNA sequence: TGTGCCAGCAGCCCCTACTTGGGAGGGCTACTCGAGCAGTACTTC. V and J are TRBV7-2 and TRBJ2-7; 7 bases align to TRBD2. Germline V gives CDR1 SGHTA, CDR2 FQGNSA. V gave up 5 bases and J gave up 6 bases; unmatched junction bases: 13. The CDR3 runs 15 residues.

V usage is TRBV19 and J usage is TRBJ1-2; 7 bases are a match to TRBD1. V dropped 5 bases and J dropped 3; count of bases not matched to a gene: 12. Germline lookup yields CDR1 LNHDA and CDR2 SQIVND (reference sequence). The CDR3 has 16 residues. CDR3 in amino acids: CASSGGPGQAHYGYTF. For the CDR3, the DNA is TGTGCCAGTAGTGGCGGACCCGGACAGGCCCACTATGGCTACACCTTC.

The chain has TRBV18 and TRBJ2-1; 14 nucleotides agree with TRBD2. The CDR3 is made up of 16 amino acids. V lost 3 bases and J lost 5; bases outside the gene matches: 3. The germline gives CDR1 KGHSH, CDR2 LQKENI. The CDR3: CASSPGLAGANNEQFF. DNA for the CDR3: TGTGCCAGCTCACCGGGACTAGCGGGGGCAAACAATGAGCAGTTCTTC.

This clone was seen a few times. Other DNA sequences in this specimen translate into the identical CDR3. J is TRBJ1-1 and V is TRBV7-9, with D possibly TRBD1 on 5 matching bases. The V gene lost 2 bases and the J gene lost 1 base, with 5 bases spanning the gap. The CDR3 is made up of 13 amino acids. Looked up from germline, CDR1 is SEHNR and CDR2 is FQNEAQ (reference sequence). CDR3 bases: TGTGCCAGCAGCTTACAGGGGAACACTGAAGCTTTCTTT. It yields the protein CASSLQGNTEAFF. The entire variable domain, with the rest obtained from reference TRBV7-9 and TRBJ1-1, is as follows: DTGVSQNPRHKITKRGQNVTFRCDPISEHNRLYWYRQTLGQGPEFLTYFQNEAQLEKSRLLSDRFSAERPKGSFSTLEIQRTEQGDSAMYLCASSLQGNTEAFFGQGTRLTVV.

This clone occurred once. J is TRBJ2-3 and V is TRBV9, with D perhaps matching TRBD2 (5 bases). Germline CDR1 and CDR2: SGDLS and YYNGEE. Trimming removed 2 bases from V and 2 bases from J, with 6 bases in between. This CDR3 comprises 13 residues. In DNA, the CDR3 is TGTGCCAGCAGCGTCCGGGACACAGATACGCAGTATTTT. This codes for CASSVRDTDTQYF.

This sequence joins TRBV7-2 and TRBJ2-7, with TRBD1 matching over 8 bases. The CDR3 has 15 residues. Germline CDR1 is SGHTA and CDR2 is FQGNSA. The J segment lost 7 bases and the V segment lost 5 bases, leaving 13 bases of the junction unmatched. CDR3 protein: CASSPLDRGPTEQYF. CDR3 nucleotides: TGTGCCAGCAGCCCATTAGACAGGGGCCCCACGGAGCAGTACTTC.

The chain is built from TRBV29-1 and TRBJ2-3; no firm D call. The ends were cut back, 3 bases at V and 1 base at J, with 8 bases in the middle. CDR1 is SQVTM and CDR2 is ANQGSEA in the germline V gene. The CDR3 has 13 residues. CDR3 in DNA: TGCAGCGTTGATCTGGGCGGCACAGATACGCAGTATTTT. As protein: CSVDLGGTDTQYF.

Comment on this clone: Other DNA sequences within the sample encode an identical CDR3. This chain links TRBV7-9 with TRBJ1-1; 9 positions agree with TRBD1. Germline CDR1 SEHNR, CDR2 FQNEAQ (reference sequence). The CDR3 sequence is 14 residues long. V trimming: 4 bases; J trimming: 1 base; junction bases outside the gene matches: 1. The CDR3 nucleotides are TGTGCCAGCAGCTCGACAGGGGGGAACACTGAAGCTTTCTTT. It encodes CASSSTGGNTEAFF.

The chain carries TRBV30 and TRBJ1-6; D unresolved. The CDR3 loop spans 11 amino acids. Trimming pared 4 bases from V and 7 bases from J, leaving 5 bases between. The germline V gene encodes CDR1 GTSNPN and CDR2 SVGIG (reference sequence). The CDR3 region has the DNA TGTGCCTGGACCCGGAATTCACCCCTCCACTTT. As protein: CAWTRNSPLHF. Full variable domain (remainder filled in from reference TRBV30 and TRBJ1-6): SQTIHQWPATLVQPVGSPLSLECTVEGTSNPNLYWYRQAAGRGLQLLFYSVGIGQISSEVPQNLSASRPQDRQFILSSKKLLLSDSGFYLCAWTRNSPLHFGNGTRLTVT.

The V gene is TRBV5-1, the J gene TRBJ1-4, with 10 nucleotides matching TRBD1. V lost 4 bases to trimming and J lost 7 bases; unmatched junction nucleotides: 7. CDR1 and CDR2 (germline): SGHRS, YFSETQ. The CDR3 contains 15 residues. CDR3: CASSLGQGVSEKLFF. The CDR3 DNA sequence: TGCGCCAGCAGCCTAGGACAGGGGGTCAGTGAAAAACTGTTTTTT.